Reported below is one T cell receptor beta chain. Antigen unknown. The sample contains more than one DNA sequence encoding this CDR3. The data were taken from a study of cytomegalovirus exposure and HLA in healthy donors. CDR3 size: 12 residues. CDR1 and CDR2 from the germline V gene are MNHNY and SVGAGI (reference sequence). V was shortened by 9 bases and J by 5 bases, with 14 bases between the two germline ends. Primers included in the PCR were 60 Vbeta and 13 Jbeta primers. Generated by immunoSEQ multiplex PCR, the TCRdb table keeps only in-frame clones and is missing some. The sample records about 140,000 clones, around 83% being singletons. Study-wide results and limits: The availability of immune exposure information extended only to CMV serostatus. A later analysis reportedly found that, within productive TCRs, an Asian-associated ancestry cluster had fewer N-insertions than the mean observed across the approximately 700 donors. Generally TCR sequences proved uncommon, though certain public TCRs appeared in numerous donors. The majority of CMV-associated TCR beta chains were reported as apparently HLA-restricted in a later analysis.

The genes are TRBV6-6 and TRBJ2-7; D might be TRBD1 (5 bases). The origin of this receptor is a male donor in good health and CMV-seropositive. Sequencing was carried out using PBMCs. CDR3 sequence: CASSSGNHEQYF. CDR3 DNA sequence: TGTGCCAGTAGCTCAGGGAACCACGAGCAGTACTTC.